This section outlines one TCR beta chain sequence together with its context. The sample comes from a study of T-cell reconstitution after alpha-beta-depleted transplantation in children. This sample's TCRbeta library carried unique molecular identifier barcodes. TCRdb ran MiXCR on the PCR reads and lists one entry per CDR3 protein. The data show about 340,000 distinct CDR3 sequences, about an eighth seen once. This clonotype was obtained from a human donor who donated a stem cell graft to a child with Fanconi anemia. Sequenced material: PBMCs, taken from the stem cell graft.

The CDR3 here is CASSHWGGQSEQFF. CDR3 nucleotides: TGCGCCAGCAGCCACTGGGGCGGGCAGAGTGAGCAGTTCTTC. The chain is built from TRBV4-3 and TRBJ2-1; D is possibly TRBD1 or TRBD2 (5 bases each). This CDR3 has 14 amino acids. V lost 3 bases to trimming and J lost 9 bases, with 15 bases between them. Germline CDR1 and CDR2: LGHNA and YSLEER.